This record looks at one TCR beta chain sequence and its context. Original processing notes: Reference gene primer amplification gave nucleated cell count estimates. Clones were read by immunoSEQ multiplex PCR, and TCRdb kept only the in-frame ones, dropping some. The DNA gave D and trimming, while V, J and clone size come from that table. The repertoire holds 35,000 to 45,000 clones, with about 77% as singletons. The sample comes from a study of blood T cell repertoires in COVID-19. Turning to the study itself: Spain, Italy and the United States supplied samples that represented acute and convalescent COVID-19. The analysed material was cDNA or gDNA that came from T cells, B-cell-depleted T cells, or PBMCs.

CDR3 length: 14 residues. The germline gives CDR1 MGHDK, CDR2 SYGVNS. The J segment lost 5 bases and the V segment lost 4 bases, leaving 6 bases of the junction unmatched. The TCR was taken from a woman between 65 and 79 years old with acute or convalescent COVID-19. Sequenced sample: peripheral blood. This chain connects TRBV25-1 to TRBJ1-1, with 8 bases lining up with TRBD1. The CDR3 protein is CASSGQGARTEAFF. CDR3 coding DNA: TGTGCCAGCAGTGGGCAGGGGGCGAGGACTGAAGCTTTCTTT.